Shown below are 11 T cell receptor beta chains from a single sample sequenced in a study of identical twins (dated by TCRdb to about 2016). Library generation was performed with 5' RACE. TCRdb records Illumina HiSeq 2000 as the sequencer. TCRdb ran its own pipeline on the public reads, namely fastp trimming at Q25 and MiXCR clone calling, and kept in-frame beta chains. Identical CDR3 proteins give one entry, which carries the most common genes and DNA. A total of 700,000 or so distinct CDR3 sequences appear in this sample, 21% of them only once. Roughly 4% of the sample comes from the top ten. The sample was also reused in another study, on T cells expressing NK-cell markers.

Input material: PBMCs. The receptors shown here come from a woman younger than 30 in good health.

This clonotype was seen only a few times. DNA for the CDR3: TGCGCCAGCAGCTTGGTGGGGACAGGGTCCTACGAGCAGTACTTC. This gives the protein CASSLVGTGSYEQYF. The V call is TRBV5-1, the J call TRBJ2-7; 9 positions agree with TRBD1. The junction had 2 bases not matched to a gene; V was cut back by 0 bases and J by 1 base. CDR1 and CDR2 (germline): SGHRS, YFSETQ. The CDR3 is 15 residues long.

The chain has TRBV10-3 and TRBJ2-7; 9 nucleotides match TRBD1. The CDR3 covers 14 residues. The V gene end was trimmed by 5 bases and the J gene end by 6 bases; junction bases not matched to a gene: 8. The germline CDR1 and CDR2 sequences are ENHRY and SYGVKD. CDR3 nucleotides: TGTGCCATCAGTCCGGGACAGGGTACGGGCGAGCAGTACTTC. Translation: CAISPGQGTGEQYF.

This chain links TRBV20-1 with TRBJ2-1; TRBD2 might be the D (5 bases). The CDR3 consists of 12 residues. The V gene lost 3 bases and the J gene lost 4 bases, with 7 bases spanning the gap. From germline, CDR1 is DFQATT and CDR2 SNEGSKA (reference sequence). CDR3 sequence: CSARDLYNEQFF. As DNA, the CDR3 is TGCAGTGCTAGGGACTTATACAATGAGCAGTTCTTC.

The chain recombines TRBV12-3 or TRBV12-4 with TRBJ2-1; unclear D gene. CDR3 length equals 12 residues. Trimming removed 8 bases at V and 6 bases at J, with 11 bases between. Here the CDR3 reads CASGPPRNEQFF. CDR3 in DNA: TGTGCCAGCGGACCTCCACGCAATGAGCAGTTCTTC.

This clonotype was recorded many times. The rearrangement uses TRBV20-1 and TRBJ2-7; 7 bases are a match to TRBD2. Per the germline V gene, CDR1 is DFQATT and CDR2 is SNEGSKA (reference sequence). V was clipped by 5 bases and J by 4 bases; unmatched bases: 2. This CDR3 is 11 amino acids long. In DNA form, the CDR3 reads TGCAGTGCTGGGGACTATTACGAGCAGTACTTC. Protein: CSAGDYYEQYF.

This clonotype was observed a handful of times. This chain uses TRBV15 with TRBJ2-5, with D tentatively TRBD1 (5 bases). Trimming removed 6 bases at V and 5 bases at J, with 16 bases between. This CDR3 comprises 14 residues. Per germline, CDR1 LNHNV and CDR2 YYDKDF (reference sequence). CDR3 residues: CATSLQATTETQYF. CDR3 bases: TGTGCCACCAGTCTACAGGCTACGACCGAGACCCAGTACTTC.

The V gene is TRBV12-3 or TRBV12-4, the J gene TRBJ1-4; no reliable D call. The CDR3 is 13 amino acids. V gave up 4 bases and J gave up 13 bases, with 16 bases separating them. This CDR3 is CASSSAEGKGLFF. The CDR3 bases are TGTGCCAGCAGTTCCGCAGAGGGAAAAGGACTGTTTTTT.

This clonotype was counted a few times. CDR3 loop: CASSKDSHYEQYF. The CDR3 DNA reads TGTGCCAGCAGCAAAGACAGCCACTACGAGCAGTACTTC. V usage is TRBV12-3 or TRBV12-4 and J usage is TRBJ2-7; possible D gene TRBD1, 5 bases. V was trimmed by 6 bases and J by 3 bases, leaving 12 bases between them. The CDR3 is 13 amino acids.

The sample holds a few counts of this clonotype. The rearrangement uses TRBV6-6 and TRBJ2-1, with D possibly being TRBD1 (6 bases). V was trimmed by 7 bases and J by 8 bases, leaving 15 bases between them. The CDR3 extends over 13 amino acids. CDR1 and CDR2 from the germline V gene are MNHNY and SVGAGI (reference sequence). The CDR3 loop reads CASTSGQTHEQFF. CDR3 in DNA: TGTGCCAGCACTAGTGGACAGACGCATGAGCAGTTCTTC.

In its sample, this clonotype was seen a few times. The chain uses TRBV29-1 and TRBJ2-7; D may correspond to TRBD1 or TRBD2 (5 bases each). Trimming removed 6 bases at V and 7 bases at J, with 22 bases between. This CDR3 contains 14 residues. Germline CDR1 reads SQVTM; CDR2 reads ANQGSEA. As DNA, the CDR3 is TGCAGCGTGGGGATTAGTAGGGGCTTAGCGGAGCAGTACTTC. As protein: CSVGISRGLAEQYF.

This chain connects TRBV20-1 to TRBJ2-1; TRBD2 matches 11 bases. The junction had 19 bases not matched to a gene; V was cut back by 6 bases and J by 3 bases. The CDR3 is made up of 19 amino acids. Germline-derived CDR1 and CDR2 are DFQATT and SNEGSKA (reference sequence). The CDR3 DNA is TGCAGTGCGACCTTCTCCGGGACTGCTACTAGCGGGGGCTACAATGAGCAGTTCTTC. Encoded protein: CSATFSGTATSGGYNEQFF.